Presented here are 7 T cell receptor beta chains from one specimen sequenced in a study of PD-1 blockade in classical Hodgkin lymphoma. Profiled with immunoSEQ multiplex PCR; TCRdb holds only in-frame clones, not every one. The repertoire holds over 35,000 clones, with approximately 80% as singletons. Each and every patient relapsed after autologous stem cell transplantation, and patients got differing brentuximab vedotin exposure. Specimen: peripheral blood mononuclear cells (PBMCs), collected at baseline. The source of these receptors is a human donor with classical Hodgkin lymphoma.

J is TRBJ2-7 and V is TRBV25-1; maybe TRBD1 (6 bases). Germline assignment: CDR1 MGHDK and CDR2 SYGVNS. Trimming removed 2 bases at V and 4 bases at J, with 15 bases between. The CDR3 has 15 residues. This CDR3 is CASSEGGQGSYEQYF. DNA for the CDR3: TGTGCCAGCAGTGAAGGGGGTCAGGGGAGTTACGAGCAGTACTTC.

As concerns this clone: The junction departs from the called germline gene at one end, perhaps through a read error. J is TRBJ2-2 and V is TRBV7-7, with D unresolved. Germline V gives CDR1 SSHAT, CDR2 FNYEAQ (reference sequence). The CDR3 consists of 17 residues. CDR3 loop: CASSLARRQLNTGELFF. The CDR3 DNA reads as TGTGCTAGCAGCTTAGCACGGCGGCAGCTGAACACCGGGGAGCTGTTTTTT. Filled out from reference TRBV7-7 and TRBJ2-2, the complete variable domain reads GAGVSQSPRYKVTKRGQDVTLRCDPISSHATLYWYQQALGQGPEFLTYFNYEAQPDKSGLPSDRFSAERPEGSISTLTIQRTEQRDSAMYRCASSLARRQLNTGELFFGEGSRLTVL.

A note on this clone: Germline is not matched at one junction end, which may reflect a read error. V gene TRBV7-7 combines with J gene TRBJ2-5; possibly TRBD1 for D (5 bases). The CDR3 totals 14 residues. The germline gives CDR1 SSHAT, CDR2 FNYEAQ (reference sequence). The CDR3 protein is CASSFRAGQETQYF. CDR3 in DNA: TGTGCTAGCAGCTTTCGTGCAGGGCAGGAGACCCAGTACTTC.

The rearrangement joins TRBV9 to TRBJ2-7; D not resolved. The CDR3 sequence is 14 residues long. V lost 3 bases and J 7 bases, leaving 17 bases between the germline ends. In germline, CDR1 is SGDLS, CDR2 YYNGEE. DNA for the CDR3: TGTGCCAGCAGCGGGCACCCTCTTTCCGGAGAGCAGTACTTC. The encoded protein is CASSGHPLSGEQYF.

The chain links TRBV5-4 to TRBJ1-1, with unresolved D. This CDR3 contains 13 residues. Germline assignment: CDR1 SGHNT and CDR2 YYREEE (reference sequence). V was trimmed by 0 bases and J by 1 base, leaving 4 bases between them. The chain's CDR3 is CASSLDQNTEAFF. The CDR3 region has the DNA TGTGCCAGCAGCTTGGATCAGAACACTGAAGCTTTCTTT.

The chain is built from TRBV7-3 and TRBJ2-2; possibly TRBD1 for D (5 bases). The CDR3 is 15 amino acids. V lost 2 bases to trimming and J lost 6 bases, with 13 bases between them. Germline V CDR1 and CDR2: SGHTA, FQGTGA. The CDR3 reads CASSLGSTGAGELFF. The CDR3 nucleotides are TGTGCCAGCAGCTTAGGGTCCACAGGAGCCGGGGAGCTGTTTTTT.

The V call is TRBV5-4, the J call TRBJ1-2; D gene ambiguous. The CDR3 covers 13 residues. Trimming removed 1 base from V and 4 bases from J, with 8 bases in between. CDR1 is SGHNT and CDR2 is YYREEE in the germline V gene (reference sequence). CDR3 protein: CASSLRGFYGYTF. The CDR3 coding sequence is TGTGCCAGCAGCTTGAGAGGTTTCTATGGCTACACCTTC.